This is a list of T cell receptor beta chains from one sample in a study of CD8+CD57+ T cells in acquired aplastic anemia. TCRdb reprocessed the reads via MiXCR and lists one record per CDR3 protein. The sample shows about 220,000 distinct CDR3 sequences, 34% of them seen only once. The sequenced sample consisted of sorted CD4+, CD8+, or CD8+CD57+ T cells (not recorded which) from PBMCs. The receptors here all came from a human donor in good health, serving as a control. Both conserved end residues are part of each CDR3. A D gene is named only where the DNA matches it firmly. Clone size is stated in some rows and not others, as once, few, many or a class when expanded.

TRBV5-4	few	TRBJ2-1	-	TGTGCCAGCAGCTTGGGTTCACATAACAATGAGCAGTTCTTC	CASSLGSHNNEQFF
TRBV2	-	TRBJ1-5	-	TGTGCCAGCAGTGAAGACAGGGTAGGTCAGCCCCAGCATTTT	CASSEDRVGQPQHF
TRBV6-5	-	TRBJ1-2	TRBD1	TGTGCCAGCAGTTCTCCGGACAGGTCTTATGGCCACACCTTC	CASSSPDRSYGHTF
TRBV7-9	many	TRBJ2-1	-	TGTGCCAGCAGCCCGGTTGCTCGGAGGGGCGGCAATGAGCAGTTCTTC	CASSPVARRGGNEQFF
TRBV3-1	few	TRBJ1-1	-	TGTGCCAGCAGCCAAGTAAGGGGTAGCACTGAAGCTTTCTTT	CASSQVRGSTEAFF
TRBV2	-	TRBJ1-1	-	TGTGCCAGCAGTGAAACTTTCTTT	CASSETFF
TRBV7-8	-	TRBJ1-2	-	TGTGCCAGCAGCACGGACGGCTATGGCTACACCTTC	CASSTDGYGYTF
TRBV12-3/TRBV12-4	-	TRBJ1-1	-	TGTGCCAGCATCAGGGTAAGAGTGAACACTGAAGCTTTCTTT	CASIRVRVNTEAFF
TRBV11-2	-	TRBJ2-4	TRBD2	TGTGCCAGCAGCTTAGAAGCCAGCGGGGCGCAAAACATTCAGTACTTC	CASSLEASGAQNIQYF
TRBV6-5	few	TRBJ1-1	-	TGTGCCAGCAGTTCTTCAGGTTACACTGAAGCTTTCTTT	CASSSSGYTEAFF
TRBV6-5	-	TRBJ2-1	-	TGTGCCAGCAGTTACCCAAACGGAGTTCAGTTCTTC	CASSYPNGVQFF
TRBV5-1	many	TRBJ1-2	-	TGCGCCAGCAGCTTGTCGGGAACACGAAGCTATGGCTACACCTTC	CASSLSGTRSYGYTF
TRBV29-1	-	TRBJ2-1	TRBD2	TGCAGCGTTGTAGGCGGGAGGGCCTTAAATGAGCAGTTCTTC	CSVVGGRALNEQFF
TRBV5-1	many	TRBJ2-1	-	TGCGCCAGCAGCATCAACGGGGGAGGAGATGAGCAGTTCTTC	CASSINGGGDEQFF